This T cell receptor (beta chain) was sequenced in a study of T cells in localized non-small cell lung cancer. Study observations and caveats: A median of around 58 clones ranked among the top 100 in tumor appeared in adjacent lung.

The data were produced by immunoSEQ multiplex PCR, yet TCRdb's version contains in-frame clones alone and is incomplete. The sample consists of about 2,000 clones, around 24% of them appearing once. Lacking atypia, the adjacent lung had been sampled at least 2 cm away from the tumor margin. Concerning this clone itself: Its cognate antigen is unknown.

The CDR3 contains 15 residues. The V call is TRBV1, the J call TRBJ2-1. TRBV1 is tagged as a pseudogene. The receptor's source is a male donor aged 60 or over with stage I lung adenocarcinoma. Sequencing used normal lung tissue next to the tumor, obtained before any cancer treatment. The chain's CDR3 is CASSPWGSTHNEQFF. The CDR3 coding sequence is TGCGCCAGCAGCCCTTGGGGTAGTACCCACAATGAGCAGTTCTTC.